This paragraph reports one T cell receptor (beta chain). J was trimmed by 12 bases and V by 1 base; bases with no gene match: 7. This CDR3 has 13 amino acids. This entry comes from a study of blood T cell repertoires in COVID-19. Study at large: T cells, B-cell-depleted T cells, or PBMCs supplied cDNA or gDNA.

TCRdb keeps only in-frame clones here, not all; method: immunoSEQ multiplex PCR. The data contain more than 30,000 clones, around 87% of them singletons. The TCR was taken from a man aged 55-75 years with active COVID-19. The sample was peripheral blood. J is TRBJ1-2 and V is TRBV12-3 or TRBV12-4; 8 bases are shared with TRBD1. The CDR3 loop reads CASSLGQGRGNTF. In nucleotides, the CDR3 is TGTGCCAGCAGTTTAGGACAGGGGAGGGGTAACACCTTC.